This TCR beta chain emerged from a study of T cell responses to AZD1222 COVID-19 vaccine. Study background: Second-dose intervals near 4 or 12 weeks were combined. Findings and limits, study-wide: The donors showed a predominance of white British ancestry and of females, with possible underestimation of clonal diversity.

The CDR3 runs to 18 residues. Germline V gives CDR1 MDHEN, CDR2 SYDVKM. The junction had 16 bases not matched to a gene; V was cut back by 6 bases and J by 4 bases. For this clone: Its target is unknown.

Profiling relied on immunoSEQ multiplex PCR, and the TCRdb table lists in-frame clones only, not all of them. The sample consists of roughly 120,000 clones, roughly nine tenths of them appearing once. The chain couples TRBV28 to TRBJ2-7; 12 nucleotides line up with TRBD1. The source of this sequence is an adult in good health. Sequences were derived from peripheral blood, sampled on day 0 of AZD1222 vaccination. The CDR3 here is CASSRRDRGLRRPYEQYF. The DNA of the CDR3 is TGTGCCAGCAGCCGCCGGGACAGGGGGCTCCGCCGGCCTTACGAGCAGTACTTC.